The rows below give T cell receptor beta chains drawn from one sample of a study of shared clonotypes between healthy human individuals. The data were produced by immunoSEQ multiplex PCR, yet TCRdb's version contains in-frame clones alone and is incomplete. The data show 550,000 to 800,000 clones, with around 67% seen just once and about 1.7% held by the top ten. The sample consisted of memory CD4+ T cells sorted from blood. These receptors came from a young woman in good health. The CDR3 runs from the conserved cysteine through the conserved F or W. Each record gives: D gene, V gene, J gene, clone size, CDR3 protein, CDR3 DNA. A D gene is named only where the DNA matches it firmly. Only some rows state a clone size, as once, few, many or a class for expanded clones.

D gene: .
V gene: TRBV15
J gene: TRBJ1-1
clone size: .
CDR3 protein: CATSRDHLPNTEAFF
CDR3 DNA: TGTGCCACCAGCAGAGATCATCTACCGAACACTGAAGCTTTCTTT

D gene: .
V gene: TRBV11-2
J gene: TRBJ1-3
clone size: .
CDR3 protein: CASSWSGTGFSGNTIYF
CDR3 DNA: TGTGCCAGCAGTTGGTCCGGGACGGGCTTCTCTGGAAACACCATATATTTT

D gene: .
V gene: TRBV5-1
J gene: TRBJ2-4
clone size: .
CDR3 protein: CASSGGDIQYF
CDR3 DNA: TGCGCCAGCAGCGGGGGTGACATTCAGTACTTC

D gene: .
V gene: TRBV28
J gene: TRBJ2-1
clone size: .
CDR3 protein: CASSSDFRQQFF
CDR3 DNA: TGTGCCAGCAGCTCGGACTTTCGTCAGCAGTTCTTC

D gene: .
V gene: TRBV28
J gene: TRBJ1-4
clone size: .
CDR3 protein: CASSFRTRDEKLFF
CDR3 DNA: TGTGCCAGCAGTTTCCGTACTCGAGATGAAAAACTGTTTTTT

D gene: .
V gene: TRBV28
J gene: TRBJ1-1
clone size: .
CDR3 protein: CASSSGAVNTEAFF
CDR3 DNA: TGTGCCAGCAGTTCAGGGGCGGTGAACACTGAAGCTTTCTTT

D gene: .
V gene: TRBV21-1
J gene: TRBJ1-5
clone size: .
CDR3 protein: CASCVRGTGSYSNQPQHF
CDR3 DNA: TGTGCCAGTTGTGTTCGCGGGACAGGATCTTATAGCAATCAGCCCCAGCATTTT

D gene: TRBD1
V gene: TRBV29-1
J gene: TRBJ1-5
clone size: .
CDR3 protein: CSVSGTGSQPQHF
CDR3 DNA: TGCAGCGTCTCCGGGACAGGGAGCCAGCCCCAGCATTTT

D gene: TRBD2
V gene: TRBV4-1
J gene: TRBJ2-6
clone size: .
CDR3 protein: CASSLTGGRASGANVLTF
CDR3 DNA: TGCGCCAGCAGCCTCACTGGCGGGAGGGCTTCTGGGGCCAACGTCCTGACTTTC

D gene: TRBD2
V gene: TRBV27
J gene: TRBJ2-7
clone size: many
CDR3 protein: CASFGRRYEQYF
CDR3 DNA: TGTGCCAGCTTCGGGAGGAGGTACGAGCAGTACTTC

D gene: TRBD2
V gene: TRBV7-2
J gene: TRBJ2-7
clone size: .
CDR3 protein: CASSLNGLAGGSYEQYF
CDR3 DNA: TGTGCCAGCAGCTTAAATGGACTAGCGGGAGGTTCCTACGAGCAGTACTTC

D gene: TRBD1
V gene: TRBV7-9
J gene: TRBJ2-7
clone size: .
CDR3 protein: CASSLEVGGRGSYEQYF
CDR3 DNA: TGTGCCAGCAGCTTAGAAGTGGGTGGCAGGGGGAGCTACGAGCAGTACTTC

D gene: .
V gene: TRBV5-1
J gene: TRBJ2-5
clone size: .
CDR3 protein: CASSLVSRTGRETQYF
CDR3 DNA: TGCGCCAGCAGCTTGGTATCTCGTACAGGGAGAGAGACCCAGTACTTC

D gene: .
V gene: TRBV11-2
J gene: TRBJ2-7
clone size: .
CDR3 protein: CASSLNHGASYEQYF
CDR3 DNA: TGTGCCAGCAGCTTAAACCATGGGGCTTCCTACGAGCAGTACTTC

D gene: .
V gene: TRBV7-3
J gene: TRBJ1-5
clone size: .
CDR3 protein: CASSVGVYF
CDR3 DNA: TGTGCCAGCAGCGTCGGAGTGTATTTT

D gene: TRBD1
V gene: TRBV7-2
J gene: TRBJ2-7
clone size: .
CDR3 protein: CASSRDRVNEQYF
CDR3 DNA: TGTGCCAGCAGCCGGGACAGGGTTAATGAGCAGTACTTC

D gene: .
V gene: TRBV5-4
J gene: TRBJ1-2
clone size: .
CDR3 protein: CASSSIAGGGYTF
CDR3 DNA: TGTGCCAGCAGCTCGATTGCCGGGGGGGGCTACACCTTC

D gene: TRBD2
V gene: TRBV5-6
J gene: TRBJ2-3
clone size: .
CDR3 protein: CASERGADTQYF
CDR3 DNA: TGTGCCAGTGAGCGGGGAGCAGATACGCAGTATTTT

D gene: .
V gene: TRBV27
J gene: TRBJ2-5
clone size: few
CDR3 protein: CASSLQKQETQYF
CDR3 DNA: TGTGCCAGCAGTTTACAGAAACAAGAGACCCAGTACTTC

D gene: .
V gene: TRBV4-2
J gene: TRBJ2-5
clone size: .
CDR3 protein: CASSQNLLEQETQYF
CDR3 DNA: TGTGCCAGCAGCCAAAACCTACTAGAGCAAGAGACCCAGTACTTC

D gene: .
V gene: TRBV18
J gene: TRBJ2-7
clone size: .
CDR3 protein: CASNSLGDEQYF
CDR3 DNA: TGTGCCAGCAACTCACTGGGCGACGAGCAGTACTTC

D gene: .
V gene: TRBV6-6
J gene: TRBJ2-3
clone size: .
CDR3 protein: CASNNRRIGTDTQYF
CDR3 DNA: TGTGCCAGCAATAACCGGCGTATCGGCACAGATACGCAGTATTTT

D gene: .
V gene: TRBV28
J gene: TRBJ2-2
clone size: few
CDR3 protein: CATQKRTVNTGELFF
CDR3 DNA: TGTGCCACCCAGAAAAGAACAGTGAACACCGGGGAGCTGTTTTTT

D gene: .
V gene: TRBV21-1
J gene: TRBJ1-6
clone size: .
CDR3 protein: CASSNADSPLHF
CDR3 DNA: TGTGCCAGCAGCAACGCCGATTCACCCCTCCACTTT

D gene: TRBD2
V gene: TRBV7-7
J gene: TRBJ2-1
clone size: .
CDR3 protein: CASSQTSGAWDEQFF
CDR3 DNA: TGTGCCAGCAGCCAGACTAGCGGAGCGTGGGATGAGCAGTTCTTC

D gene: .
V gene: TRBV28
J gene: TRBJ1-2
clone size: .
CDR3 protein: CASSSGDYGYTF
CDR3 DNA: TGTGCCAGCAGTTCGGGGGACTATGGCTACACCTTC

D gene: .
V gene: TRBV7-9
J gene: TRBJ1-2
clone size: .
CDR3 protein: CASREGFYGYTF
CDR3 DNA: TGTGCCAGCCGGGAGGGGTTCTATGGCTACACCTTC

D gene: .
V gene: TRBV29-1
J gene: TRBJ2-1
clone size: .
CDR3 protein: CSVGEQFF
CDR3 DNA: TGCAGCGTCGGGGAGCAGTTCTTC

D gene: .
V gene: TRBV28
J gene: TRBJ1-1
clone size: .
CDR3 protein: CASSIDVGAEAFF
CDR3 DNA: TGTGCCAGCAGTATAGACGTTGGGGCTGAAGCTTTCTTT

D gene: .
V gene: TRBV18
J gene: TRBJ2-3
clone size: once
CDR3 protein: CASSPADSTDTQYF
CDR3 DNA: TGTGCCAGCTCACCGGCGGATAGCACAGATACGCAGTATTTT

D gene: .
V gene: TRBV18
J gene: TRBJ2-7
clone size: .
CDR3 protein: CASSPESYEQYF
CDR3 DNA: TGTGCCAGCTCACCGGAGTCCTACGAGCAGTACTTC

D gene: .
V gene: TRBV7-2
J gene: TRBJ1-1
clone size: .
CDR3 protein: CASSLGVVVRQTEAFF
CDR3 DNA: TGTGCCAGCAGCTTAGGGGTGGTTGTCCGTCAAACTGAAGCTTTCTTT

D gene: TRBD2
V gene: TRBV28
J gene: TRBJ2-3
clone size: .
CDR3 protein: CASGLAGGSDTQYF
CDR3 DNA: TGTGCCAGCGGCCTAGCGGGAGGGTCAGATACGCAGTATTTT

D gene: TRBD1
V gene: TRBV5-1
J gene: TRBJ2-2
clone size: .
CDR3 protein: CASSLTAGGYTGELFF
CDR3 DNA: TGCGCCAGCAGCTTGACTGCAGGGGGATACACCGGGGAGCTGTTTTTT

D gene: TRBD2
V gene: TRBV11-2
J gene: TRBJ2-5
clone size: once
CDR3 protein: CASSLRLAGQETQYF
CDR3 DNA: TGTGCCAGCAGCTTAAGGCTAGCGGGTCAAGAGACCCAGTACTTC

D gene: .
V gene: TRBV21-1
J gene: TRBJ1-4
clone size: few
CDR3 protein: CASRKRGFSGEKLFF
CDR3 DNA: TGTGCCAGCAGAAAGAGAGGTTTTTCGGGAGAAAAACTGTTTTTT

D gene: .
V gene: TRBV4-1
J gene: TRBJ2-4
clone size: once
CDR3 protein: CASSQGQTIKNIQYF
CDR3 DNA: TGCGCCAGCAGCCAAGGGCAGACCATTAAAAACATTCAGTACTTC

D gene: .
V gene: TRBV28
J gene: TRBJ2-7
clone size: .
CDR3 protein: CASSFPDRAEREQYF
CDR3 DNA: TGTGCCAGCAGTTTCCCCGACCGCGCGGAGCGCGAGCAGTACTTC